This entry lists 28 T cell receptor beta chains sequenced from one sample in a study of T cells in Graves' hyperthyroidism and ophthalmopathy. The source material, RNA transcripts, was used to amplify TCR beta CDR3 regions. First-round RT-PCR of the TCR CDR3 relied on the HTBI primer set. TCRdb reprocessed the multiplex PCR reads via MiXCR and lists one record per CDR3 protein. The top ten hold roughly 35% of the sample, which has some 350,000 distinct CDR3 sequences, roughly an eighth seen once. Sequenced sample: blood. Source of these receptors: a woman in her thirties or forties with Graves' ophthalmopathy.

This clonotype was seen many times. The DNA of the CDR3 is TGTGCCAGCAGCTTATCCTTGAGGTCTGAAGCTTTCTTT. Encoded protein: CASSLSLRSEAFF. The V gene is TRBV11-2, the J gene TRBJ1-1; the D is unclear. V gave up 2 bases and J gave up 6 bases, with 10 bases separating them. In germline, CDR1 is SGHAT, CDR2 FQNNGV. CDR3 length equals 13 residues.

V gene TRBV5-1 combines with J gene TRBJ2-1; the D gene could be TRBD1 or TRBD2 (6 bases each). There are 15 residues in the CDR3. CDR1 is SGHRS and CDR2 is YFSETQ in the germline V gene. Trimming left V 7 bases short and J 2 bases short, with 16 bases between. CDR3 in DNA: TGCGCCAGCCACATGGGGGGCTATGCCTACAATGAGCAGTTCTTC. It translates to CASHMGGYAYNEQFF.

V usage is TRBV20-1 and J usage is TRBJ1-1; D ambiguous. Trimming took 1 base from V and 4 from J, leaving 13 bases between them. Germline lookup yields CDR1 DFQATT and CDR2 SNEGSKA (reference sequence). The CDR3 is made up of 14 amino acids. The CDR3 loop reads CSARASGVGTEAFF. The CDR3 DNA reads as TGCAGTGCTAGAGCGAGTGGCGTCGGCACTGAAGCTTTCTTT.

This clonotype was observed a few times. The chain links TRBV11-3 to TRBJ2-2; TRBD1 matches at 10 bases. CDR1 SGHNT and CDR2 YENEEA come from the germline V gene. J gave up 6 bases and V 4 bases, and 5 bases lay outside the gene matches. There are 15 residues in the CDR3. The CDR3 loop reads CASSSGQGSAGELFF. CDR3 DNA: TGTGCCAGCAGCTCGGGACAGGGGTCAGCCGGGGAGCTGTTTTTT.

This rearrangement joins TRBV19 to TRBJ2-2; a possible D gene is TRBD1 (5 bases). Between the trimmed V and J ends, which lost 5 bases and 6 bases, there was a span of 28 bases. In germline, CDR1 is LNHDA, CDR2 SQIVND (reference sequence). The CDR3 runs 19 residues. The DNA for the CDR3 is TGTGCCAGTAGTTACCTTAGACCTACAGGCGGTATTATGGCCGGGGAGCTGTTTTTT. Protein: CASSYLRPTGGIMAGELFF. The full variable domain, with the rest looked up from reference TRBV19 and TRBJ2-2, is DGGITQSPKYLFRKEGQNVTLSCEQNLNHDAMYWYRQDPGQGLRLIYYSQIVNDFQKGDIAEGYSVSREKKESFPLTVTSAQKNPTAFYLCASSYLRPTGGIMAGELFFGEGSRLTVL.

This clonotype turned up a few times. At one boundary the junction diverges from the germline segment, which might be a read error. The chain is built from TRBV5-4 and TRBJ1-2; D might be TRBD1 (6 bases). The CDR3 has 14 amino acids. The germline V gene has CDR1 SGHNT and CDR2 YYREEE (reference sequence). CDR3 sequence (DNA): TGTGCCAGCAGCTTGTGGGACACGTCGGATGGCTACGCCTTC. Translated: CASSLWDTSDGYAF.

To note about this clonotype: The germline gene is not matched at one end of the junction; a read error may be the cause. The chain uses TRBV11-2 and TRBJ2-2; D might be TRBD2 (6 bases). The germline CDR1 and CDR2 sequences are SGHAT and FQNNGV. The CDR3 is made up of 16 amino acids. CDR3 sequence: CSSSLWTGTYTGELFF. CDR3 coding DNA: TGTTCCAGCAGTTTATGGACGGGGACTTACACCGGGGAGCTGTTTTTT.

The gene calls are TRBV5-4 and TRBJ1-4; D is unclear. Deletions cut 2 bases from V and 11 bases from J, with 25 bases between. Germline V gene data show CDR1 as SGHNT and CDR2 as YYREEE (reference sequence). The CDR3 has 17 amino acids. The CDR3 reads CASSLKTGGPRASKLFF. The CDR3 DNA follows: TGTGCCAGCAGCTTAAAGACGGGAGGACCGCGGGCCTCGAAACTGTTTTTT. The full variable domain, rest sourced from reference TRBV5-4 and TRBJ1-4, is ETGVTQSPTHLIKTRGQQVTLRCSSQSGHNTVSWYQQALGQGPQFIFQYYREEENGRGNFPPRFSGLQFPNYSSELNVNALELDDSALYLCASSLKTGGPRASKLFFGSGTQLSVL.

In its sample, this clonotype was seen a few times. CDR3 bases: TGCAGCGTTGCCGGAGTCTATGGCTACACCTTC. As protein: CSVAGVYGYTF. The chain has TRBV29-1 and TRBJ1-2, with no clear D. There are 11 residues in the CDR3. V dropped 4 bases and J dropped 4 bases, with 7 bases sitting between them. Germline CDR1 reads SQVTM; CDR2 reads ANQGSEA.

This clonotype was observed at least ten times. This rearrangement joins TRBV5-1 to TRBJ2-7, with TRBD2 matching 7 bases. Germline lookup yields CDR1 SGHRS and CDR2 YFSETQ. This CDR3 spans 15 amino acids. V shed 2 bases, J shed 3 bases, and the junction held 8 bases outside the gene matches. The CDR3 nucleotides read TGCGCCAGCAGCTTCCCAGGGAGGGTCGGCTACGAGCAGTACTTC. Amino acid sequence: CASSFPGRVGYEQYF. Complete variable domain (other parts from reference TRBV5-1 and TRBJ2-7): KAGVTQTPRYLIKTRGQQVTLSCSPISGHRSVSWYQQTPGQGLQFLFEYFSETQRNKGNFPGRFSGRQFSNSRSEMNVSTLELGDSALYLCASSFPGRVGYEQYFGPGTRLTVT.

The CDR3 spells CSASTGEGFTGELFF. CDR3 DNA sequence: TGCAGTGCCTCGACTGGAGAGGGGTTCACCGGGGAGCTGTTTTTT. The chain recombines TRBV20-1 with TRBJ2-2; D assignment may be TRBD1 or TRBD2 (5 bases each). The CDR3 length is 15 residues. Trimming cost V 6 bases and J 4 bases, with 18 bases left between them. Germline V lookup: CDR1 DFQATT, CDR2 SNEGSKA (reference sequence).

In its sample, this clonotype was seen many times. The chain links TRBV20-1 to TRBJ1-2; D may be TRBD1 (6 bases). The CDR3 consists of 12 residues. Looked up from germline, CDR1 is DFQATT and CDR2 is SNEGSKA (reference sequence). The V end was cut by 2 bases, the J end by 8 bases, with 12 bases between. The CDR3 bases are TGCAGTGCTAGACGGGCAGGGGAAGGCTACACCTTC. Residues: CSARRAGEGYTF.

This clonotype was seen ten or more times. The chain combines TRBV7-9 with TRBJ2-7; TRBD1 might be the D (6 bases). The V gene lost 4 bases and the J gene lost 1 base, with 11 bases spanning the gap. Germline V CDR1 and CDR2: SEHNR, FQNEAQ (reference sequence). The CDR3 contains 14 residues. The CDR3 spells CASSSRQDSYEQYF. The CDR3 nucleotides are TGTGCCAGCAGCTCTCGACAGGATTCCTACGAGCAGTACTTC.

The sample holds many counts of this clonotype. The gene calls are TRBV12-3 or TRBV12-4 and TRBJ2-7, with 7 bases fitting TRBD2. The ends lost 4 bases at V and 3 bases at J; junction bases unmatched: 0. This CDR3 has 12 residues. The CDR3 loop is CASSWGGYEQYF. Here the CDR3 DNA reads TGTGCCAGCAGTTGGGGGGGCTACGAGCAGTACTTC.

This clonotype was recorded many times. The CDR3 loop reads CAISEQKTGLFNEQFF. The CDR3 coding sequence is TGTGCCATCAGTGAGCAAAAGACAGGGCTCTTTAATGAGCAGTTCTTC. This chain joins TRBV10-3 and TRBJ2-1; 7 bases align to TRBD1. In germline, CDR1 is ENHRY, CDR2 SYGVKD. The J segment lost 7 bases and the V segment lost 2 bases, leaving 11 bases of the junction unmatched. This CDR3 contains 16 residues.

This clonotype showed up many times. This chain uses TRBV10-2 with TRBJ1-5; TRBD1 is a possible D gene (6 bases). The CDR3 totals 15 residues. Germline CDR1 WSHSY, CDR2 SAAADI. The germline V and J ends were trimmed by 5 bases and 0 bases, with 11 bases remaining between them. The CDR3 bases are TGCGCCAGCAGTTTGAGGGACACTAGCAATCAGCCCCAGCATTTT. The encoded protein is CASSLRDTSNQPQHF.

This clonotype was recorded at least ten times. J is TRBJ1-2 and V is TRBV29-1; D uncertain. Germline CDR1 and CDR2: SQVTM and ANQGSEA. CDR3 length equals 13 residues. Trimming cost V 4 bases and J 1 base, with 10 bases left between them. CDR3: CSVVITRNYGYTF. As DNA, the CDR3 is TGCAGCGTTGTTATAACCCGTAACTATGGCTACACCTTC.

V and J are TRBV5-6 and TRBJ2-4, with 7 nucleotides matching TRBD1. Unmatched junction bases numbered 9, after V lost 5 bases and J lost 7 bases. The CDR3 sequence is 14 residues long. Germline V gives CDR1 SGHDT, CDR2 YYEEEE. The CDR3 DNA is TGTGCCAGCAGGTCTTACAGGGGTAGGAACATTCAGTACTTC. Translation: CASRSYRGRNIQYF.

The chain combines TRBV18 with TRBJ2-1; the match to TRBD2 covers 8 bases. The CDR3 is made up of 14 amino acids. V was pared by 6 bases and J by 2 bases, with 3 bases of the junction left unmatched. Germline-derived CDR1 and CDR2 are KGHSH and LQKENI. CDR3 protein: CASSLAGPYNEQFF. The CDR3 nucleotides are TGTGCCAGCTCTCTAGCGGGTCCCTACAATGAGCAGTTCTTC.

This clonotype was seen a single time. The genes are TRBV15 and TRBJ2-2, with 7 positions matching TRBD2. The CDR3 runs 19 residues. CDR1 is LNHNV, CDR2 YYDKDF, per germline (reference sequence). V lost 3 bases and J lost 13; bases outside the gene matches: 26. The CDR3 DNA follows: TGTGCCACCAGCAGCCTACGGGGGGACCGGGAGCCTTGGAGGGTTATGCTGTTTTTT. It yields the protein CATSSLRGDREPWRVMLFF. Variable domain in full (rest from reference TRBV15 and TRBJ2-2): DAMVIQNPRYQVTQFGKPVTLSCSQTLNHNVMYWYQQKSSQAPKLLFHYYDKDFNNEADTPDNFQSRRPNTSFCFLDIRSPGLGDTAMYLCATSSLRGDREPWRVMLFFGEGSRLTVL.

In this sample, this clonotype turned up many times. The CDR3 nucleotides are TGTGCCAGCAGTTATTCCAGGGGAGGAGATCCAGATACGCAGTATTTT. Protein sequence: CASSYSRGGDPDTQYF. V is TRBV6-2 or TRBV6-3 and J is TRBJ2-3, with D perhaps matching TRBD1 or TRBD2 (6 bases each). This CDR3 contains 16 residues. V lost 3 bases and J 4 bases, leaving 17 bases between the germline ends. Germline loops: CDR1 MNHEY, CDR2 SVGEGT.

This clonotype has only a few counts. This chain uses TRBV29-1 with TRBJ2-1; 12 bases align to TRBD2. V lost 5 bases and J lost 1; bases outside the gene matches: 6. CDR1 SQVTM and CDR2 ANQGSEA come from the germline V gene. CDR3 size: 16 residues. CDR3 DNA sequence: TGCAGCGTTTCCCTAGCGGGAGGGGCGTCCTACAATGAGCAGTTCTTC. This sequence encodes CSVSLAGGASYNEQFF.

Ten or more counts support this clonotype. This chain joins TRBV18 and TRBJ2-3; D ambiguous. CDR3 length: 13 amino acids. Trimming cost V 5 bases and J 3 bases, with 9 bases left between them. CDR1 KGHSH and CDR2 LQKENI come from the germline V gene. The CDR3 spells CASSLQGTDTQYF. CDR3 DNA sequence: TGTGCCAGCTCATTACAAGGGACAGATACGCAGTATTTT.

This clonotype was seen a few times. CDR3 in amino acids: CASREGGTEAFF. DNA of the CDR3: TGTGCCAGTAGAGAAGGGGGCACTGAAGCTTTCTTT. This rearrangement joins TRBV19 to TRBJ1-1, with a tentative D call TRBD1 (6 bases). V was cut by 6 bases and J by 4 bases, with 9 bases left in between. Germline CDR1 is LNHDA and CDR2 is SQIVND (reference sequence). This CDR3 region has 12 residues.

In its sample, this clonotype was seen a few times. A much larger clone lies one base from this, so it may be a read error. V gene TRBV29-1 combines with J gene TRBJ2-7; the D is unclear. The CDR3 spans 12 residues. The V and J ends lost 4 bases and 5 bases respectively, with 12 bases between them. Germline assignment: CDR1 SQVTM and CDR2 ANQGSEA. The CDR3 DNA follows: TGCAGCGTTGCGATACGATCCAACGAGCAGTACTTC. Its translation is CSVAIRSNEQYF.

Many counts were recorded for this clonotype. The genes are TRBV27 and TRBJ2-2; D remains ambiguous. The germline V gene has CDR1 MNHEY and CDR2 SMNVEV (reference sequence). V lost 6 bases, J lost 0 bases, and 14 bases lay in between. The CDR3 extends over 16 amino acids. The CDR3 is CASSPLSLANTGELFF. As DNA, the CDR3 is TGTGCCAGCAGCCCCCTTTCACTCGCGAACACCGGGGAGCTGTTTTTT.

The V gene is TRBV5-4, the J gene TRBJ2-2; no reliable D call. Germline CDR1 is SGHNT and CDR2 is YYREEE (reference sequence). V lost 2 bases and J lost 1, with 9 bases in between. This CDR3 has 15 residues. The CDR3 sequence: CASSLSRQNTGELFF. The CDR3 DNA reads TGTGCCAGCAGCTTATCCAGGCAGAACACCGGGGAGCTGTTTTTT.

The chain couples TRBV6-5 to TRBJ1-1; D remains ambiguous. This CDR3 is 13 amino acids long. Trimming took 0 bases from V and 6 from J, leaving 8 bases between them. CDR1 is MNHEY, CDR2 SVGAGI, per germline. As DNA, the CDR3 is TGTGCCAGCAGTTACTCGACGGGCCCTGAAGCTTTCTTT. It specifies CASSYSTGPEAFF.